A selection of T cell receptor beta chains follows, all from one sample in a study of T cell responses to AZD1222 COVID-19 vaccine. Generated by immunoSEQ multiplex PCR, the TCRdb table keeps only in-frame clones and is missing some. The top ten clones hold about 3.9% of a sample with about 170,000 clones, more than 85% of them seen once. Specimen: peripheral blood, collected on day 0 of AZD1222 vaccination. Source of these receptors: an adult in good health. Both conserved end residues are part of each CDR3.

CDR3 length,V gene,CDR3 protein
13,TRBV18,CASSPRRNTEAFF
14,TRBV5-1,CASSLGRGSYGYTF
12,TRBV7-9,CASSLFNTEAFF
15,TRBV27,CASSGFYERTGELFF
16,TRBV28,CASSLSIPSSGNTIYF
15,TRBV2,CASSEALWQGDGYTF
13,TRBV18,CASSPGQGTEAFF
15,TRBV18,CASSPGGLGDYGYTF
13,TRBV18,CASSPLSQETQYF
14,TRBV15,CATSNFGAHYEQYF
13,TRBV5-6,CASSVGDSYGYTF
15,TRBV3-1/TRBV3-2,CASSTASGVYNEQFF
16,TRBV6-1,CASSEFVTGTTDTQYF
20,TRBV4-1,CASSQDGPKLFLNSYNEQFF
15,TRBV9,CASSGPVSSSYEQYF
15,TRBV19,CASSINRASNQPQHF
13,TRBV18,CASSAGGNSPLHF
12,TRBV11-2,CASSLLSYEQYF
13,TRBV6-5,CASSIDRVQPQHF
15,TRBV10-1,CASSESERYTGELFF
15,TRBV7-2,CASSLEASALREQFF
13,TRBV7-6,CASSSESNSPLHF
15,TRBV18,CASSRLAGAGDIQYF
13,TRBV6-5,CASSPGHLYGYTF
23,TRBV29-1,CSGDRGRFDRTSGREVDYNEQFF
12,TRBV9,CASSVVGDGYTF
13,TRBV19,CASSISLYNEQFF
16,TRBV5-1,CASSKAGTTHSYEQYF
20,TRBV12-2,CASRSFPGLAGGPPSYEQYF
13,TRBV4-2,CASSQARAGGLYF
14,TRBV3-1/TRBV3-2,CASSQAGGNQPQHF
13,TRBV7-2,CASSLAGYSPLHF
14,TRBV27,CASGHGTGNTEAFF
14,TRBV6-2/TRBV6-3,CASSHVPKNYEQYF
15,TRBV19,CASRTTGTNNSPLHF
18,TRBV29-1,CSVTTGTSGRGWYNEQFF
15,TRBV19,CASSIPGDRGYEQYF
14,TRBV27,CASAGLGGLTEAFF
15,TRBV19,CASSIASTPHNEQFF
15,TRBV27,CASSIGQGGAYEQYF
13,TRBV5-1,CASSPRTKNIQYF
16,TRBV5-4,CASSSIIAGGPHEQYF
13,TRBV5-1,CASTGTENSPLHF
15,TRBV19,CASSIDYTAGRPQHF
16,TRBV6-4,CASSEGLGQGADTQYF
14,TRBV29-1,CSVVGAPDLYGYTF